These 3 T cell receptor beta chains came from one sample sequenced in a study of response to subunit inactivated influenza vaccine. TCRdb independently ran MiXCR on the RT-PCR reads; one entry per CDR3 protein. This table has about 780,000 distinct CDR3 sequences, under 20% appearing once. The sequencing used PBMCs from blood, collected about 5 days after vaccination. These receptors originate from a man aged 50 to 59 who received an inactivated influenza vaccine.

In DNA, the CDR3 is TGTGCCAGCAGCCAAGATTCAGCGGGAGGATCCTACGAGCAGTACTTC. Its protein product is CASSQDSAGGSYEQYF. The genes are TRBV4-2 and TRBJ2-7; 9 nucleotides agree with TRBD2. The CDR3 extends over 16 amino acids. Per germline, CDR1 LGHNA and CDR2 YNFKEQ. V lost 0 bases to trimming and J lost 1 base; unmatched junction nucleotides: 4.

This clonotype was counted a few times. This sequence joins TRBV12-3 or TRBV12-4 and TRBJ2-3; 7 bases match TRBD2. Trimming took 5 bases from V and 4 from J; bases not matched to a gene: 12. This CDR3 has 16 amino acids. This CDR3 reads CASSLEMRGSADTQYF. In DNA, the CDR3 is TGTGCCAGCAGTCTTGAGATGCGCGGGAGCGCAGATACGCAGTATTTT.

V is TRBV7-9 and J is TRBJ2-3, with 8 bases identical to TRBD2. Per the germline V gene, CDR1 is SEHNR and CDR2 is FQNEAQ (reference sequence). V shed 4 bases, J shed 5 bases, and the junction held 11 bases outside the gene matches. The CDR3 totals 16 residues. The CDR3 DNA reads TGTGCCAGCAGCTACCCGCGGGAGGCCACACAAGATACGCAGTATTTT. Its translation is CASSYPREATQDTQYF. The entire variable domain, with the rest obtained from reference TRBV7-9 and TRBJ2-3, is as follows: DTGVSQNPRHKITKRGQNVTFRCDPISEHNRLYWYRQTLGQGPEFLTYFQNEAQLEKSRLLSDRFSAERPKGSFSTLEIQRTEQGDSAMYLCASSYPREATQDTQYFGPGTRLTVL.